Below are 4 T cell receptor beta chains sequenced from a single sample in a study of OX40 agonist ivuxolimab in advanced cancers. The table came from immunoSEQ multiplex PCR; TCRdb's copy has only in-frame clones and leaves some out. This sample has 50,000 to 65,000 clones; around 82% occur once, and the top ten carry roughly 1%. Specimen: CD4+ or CD8+ T cells sorted from blood, collected in a trial of the OX40 agonist ivuxolimab. Every receptor here comes from an adult with an advanced solid tumor such as melanoma, head and neck, liver or kidney cancer.

This clone was counted only a few times. The chain combines TRBV9 with TRBJ1-5; possible D gene TRBD1, 6 bases. V was clipped by 4 bases and J by 2 bases, with 19 bases between them. Germline-derived CDR1 and CDR2 are SGDLS and YYNGEE. This CDR3 has 17 amino acids. CDR3 bases: TGTGCCAGCAGCCCAGAACAGGGATACGCGGGCAATCAGCCCCAGCATTTT. Protein: CASSPEQGYAGNQPQHF.

The rearrangement uses TRBV30 and TRBJ1-2, with 7 bases that match TRBD1. V was pared by 2 bases and J by 0 bases, with 6 bases of the junction left unmatched. Per the germline V gene, CDR1 is GTSNPN and CDR2 is SVGIG (reference sequence). The CDR3 spans 15 residues. CDR3 nucleotide sequence: TGTGCCTGGAGTCTCGGGACAGTAGCTAACTATGGCTACACCTTC. Protein sequence: CAWSLGTVANYGYTF. Drawing the rest from reference TRBV30 and TRBJ1-2, the complete variable domain is SQTIHQWPATLVQPVGSPLSLECTVEGTSNPNLYWYRQAAGRGLQLLFYSVGIGQISSEVPQNLSASRPQDRQFILSSKKLLLSDSGFYLCAWSLGTVANYGYTFGSGTRLTVV.

V gene TRBV23-1 combines with J gene TRBJ2-3; 8 bases match TRBD1. TRBV23-1 is classed as an ORF, of uncertain function. The trim removed 7 bases at V and 4 bases at J, leaving 4 bases unmatched. The CDR3 extends over 13 amino acids. CDR3 sequence reads: CASIRQGPDTQYF. In nucleotides, the CDR3 is TGCGCCAGCATCAGACAGGGGCCAGATACGCAGTATTTT.

The V call is TRBV5-8, the J call TRBJ1-1, with unresolved D. There are 12 residues in the CDR3. Between the trimmed V and J ends, which lost 4 bases and 1 base, there was a span of 5 bases. Germline CDR1 reads SGHTS; CDR2 reads YDEGEE. The CDR3 coding sequence is TGTGCCAGCAGCCCCTCGAACACTGAAGCTTTCTTT. It yields the protein CASSPSNTEAFF.